These 5 T cell receptor beta chains share one sample of origin, sequenced in a study of cytomegalovirus exposure and HLA in healthy donors (dated by TCRdb to 2017 to 2019). Receptors were amplified or captured by the immunoSEQ multiplex PCR assay. The table was pulled from immuneACCESS by TCRdb, which kept in-frame rearrangements only. Such tables lose some clones; where checked, under half of the loss comes from unresolved V genes, and the rest has no known cause. For this sample there are about 110,000 clones; approximately 85% appear just once. 3% of the sample is held by the ten biggest clonotypes. The specimen was PBMCs. The origin of the receptors is a woman under 30 in good health and CMV-seronegative.

The V gene is TRBV4-1, the J gene TRBJ2-5; 9 bases map to TRBD2. The V segment lost 1 base and the J segment 2 bases; nucleotides outside the gene matches: 5. The CDR3 covers 16 residues. Germline V gene data show CDR1 as MGHRA and CDR2 as YSYEKL. CDR3 nucleotides: TGCGCCAGCAGCCAAGTGGCTAGCGGGGATCAAGAGACCCAGTACTTC. It is translated as CASSQVASGDQETQYF.

This clone was counted only a few times. The chain employs TRBV2 and TRBJ2-7, with TRBD1 matching over 8 bases. This CDR3 spans 13 amino acids. The V gene's germline CDR1 is SNHLY and CDR2 FYNNEI. The J segment lost 5 bases and the V segment lost 4 bases, leaving 4 bases of the junction unmatched. The CDR3 bases are TGTGCCAGCAGTGGCGACAGGGGAGACGAGCAGTACTTC. Residues: CASSGDRGDEQYF.

This clone has a single count. The rearrangement joins TRBV27 to TRBJ1-5; D not certain. The V end lost 3 bases, the J end lost 8 bases, and 14 bases lay between the germline ends. The CDR3 runs to 14 residues. From germline, CDR1 is MNHEY and CDR2 SMNVEV (reference sequence). The CDR3 here is CASSFSVTEKPQHF. The CDR3 DNA is TGTGCCAGCAGTTTCTCTGTCACAGAGAAGCCCCAGCATTTT.

This chain uses TRBV7-8 with TRBJ2-7; maybe TRBD2 (6 bases). This CDR3 has 16 residues. Germline-derived CDR1 and CDR2 are SGHVS and FQNEAQ. Trimming removed 1 base at V and 1 base at J, with 14 bases between. The CDR3 is CASSLGVGGVSYEQYF. The CDR3 DNA follows: TGTGCCAGCAGCTTAGGAGTTGGCGGGGTATCCTACGAGCAGTACTTC.

This clone appeared a few times. This chain joins TRBV28 and TRBJ1-3; 9 bases are shared with TRBD1. Per the germline V gene, CDR1 is MDHEN and CDR2 is SYDVKM. The V segment lost 7 bases and the J segment 4 bases; nucleotides outside the gene matches: 8. The CDR3 totals 15 residues. The CDR3 loop is CASISQGAPGNTIYF. The CDR3 DNA reads TGTGCCAGCATCTCACAGGGGGCGCCCGGAAACACCATATATTTT.